A single sample gave rise to the 14 T cell receptor beta chains below, sequenced in a study of graft-versus-host responses after intestinal transplantation. Sequenced by immunoSEQ multiplex PCR; TCRdb stores in-frame clones only, minus some. The sample includes 77,000 or so clones, about 90% of them seen just once. Sequences were derived from PBMCs, sampled 98 days after intestinal transplantation. These receptor sequences come from a human patient who received an intestinal transplant, so some T cells may come from the graft donor.

The rearrangement joins TRBV7-7 to TRBJ2-3; TRBD2 might be the D (7 bases). The V and J ends lost 0 bases and 6 bases respectively, with 13 bases between them. From germline, CDR1 is SSHAT and CDR2 FNYEAQ (reference sequence). The CDR3 is 15 residues long. This CDR3 reads CASSLANGGLDTQYF. Here the CDR3 DNA reads TGTGCCAGCAGCTTAGCTAACGGGGGGCTGGATACGCAGTATTTT.

The chain joins TRBV5-6 to TRBJ1-1; perhaps TRBD1 as D (5 bases). From germline, CDR1 is SGHDT and CDR2 YYEEEE. This CDR3 is 19 amino acids long. Trimming removed 1 base from V and 4 bases from J, with 26 bases in between. For the CDR3, the DNA is TGTGCCAGCAGCTTGATTTGTTCCCCAGGCTGCAGGGTGGGCACTGAAGCTTTCTTT. It is translated as CASSLICSPGCRVGTEAFF. Full variable domain (missing parts from reference TRBV5-6 and TRBJ1-1): DAGVTQSPTHLIKTRGQQVTLRCSPKSGHDTVSWYQQALGQGPQFIFQYYEEEERQRGNFPDRFSGHQFPNYSSELNVNALLLGDSALYLCASSLICSPGCRVGTEAFFGQGTRLTVV.

The CDR3 protein is CASSFGGERNQPQHF. The CDR3 DNA follows: TGTGCCAGCAGCTTTGGGGGGGAACGCAATCAGCCCCAGCATTTT. The rearrangement links TRBV5-4 to TRBJ1-5; weak D call: TRBD1 (5 bases). V was clipped by 2 bases and J by 2 bases, with 11 bases between them. CDR3 length equals 15 residues. Germline CDR1 SGHNT, CDR2 YYREEE (reference sequence).

The chain recombines TRBV9 with TRBJ2-1, with D unclear. V was shortened by 0 bases and J by 9 bases, with 4 bases between the two germline ends. Germline CDR1 reads SGDLS; CDR2 reads YYNGEE. This CDR3 contains 11 residues. CDR3 in amino acids: CASSVDSEQFF. For the CDR3, the DNA is TGTGCCAGCAGCGTAGATAGTGAGCAGTTCTTC.

This chain joins TRBV7-2 and TRBJ2-2, with a possible D match to TRBD1 (5 bases). V was shortened by 5 bases and J by 0 bases, with 10 bases between the two germline ends. This CDR3 region has 15 residues. CDR1 and CDR2 (germline): SGHTA, FQGNSA. CDR3 DNA sequence: TGTGCCAGCAGCCGCGACAGTTCGAACACCGGGGAGCTGTTTTTT. It is translated as CASSRDSSNTGELFF. The full variable domain, its missing parts supplied by reference TRBV7-2 and TRBJ2-2, is GAGVSQSPSNKVTEKGKDVELRCDPISGHTALYWYRQSLGQGLEFLIYFQGNSAPDKSGLPSDRFSAERTGGSVSTLTIQRTQQEDSAVYLCASSRDSSNTGELFFGEGSRLTVL.

This clone was detected once. This chain joins TRBV6-1 and TRBJ1-2; TRBD1 is a possible D gene (5 bases). CDR3 length: 13 amino acids. CDR1 MNHNS and CDR2 SASEGT come from the germline V gene. Trimming left V 1 base short and J 12 bases short, with 15 bases between. CDR3 protein: CASSEGQILENTF. CDR3 sequence (DNA): TGTGCCAGCAGTGAAGGACAGATCCTGGAAAACACCTTC.

The CDR3 DNA follows: TGTGCCAGCAGCTTAGACGTGACACAAGAGACCCAGTACTTC. Encoded protein: CASSLDVTQETQYF. V usage is TRBV7-6 and J usage is TRBJ2-5, with D unclear. Trimming cost V 1 base and J 2 bases, with 8 bases left between them. Germline V lookup: CDR1 SGHVS, CDR2 FNYEAQ. CDR3 size: 14 residues.

This clone was seen once. V gene TRBV18 combines with J gene TRBJ2-1, with 11 bases aligning to TRBD2. Germline V gives CDR1 KGHSH, CDR2 LQKENI. There are 15 residues in the CDR3. The junction had 3 bases not matched to a gene; V was cut back by 5 bases and J by 3 bases. The CDR3 reads CASSKGLADYNEQFF. CDR3 nucleotide sequence: TGTGCCAGCTCAAAGGGACTAGCGGACTACAATGAGCAGTTCTTC.

The rearrangement joins TRBV7-9 to TRBJ1-3; TRBD1 matches at 10 bases. The V gene's germline CDR1 is SEHNR and CDR2 FQNEAQ (reference sequence). The CDR3 runs 16 residues. Trimming removed 5 bases from V and 3 bases from J; junction bases left unmatched: 7. The CDR3 DNA follows: TGTGCCAGCAGCCGACGGACAGGGGGGAGTGGAAACACCATATATTTT. This translates into CASSRRTGGSGNTIYF. Combining the CDR3 with reference TRBV7-9 and TRBJ1-3 gives the whole variable domain DTGVSQNPRHKITKRGQNVTFRCDPISEHNRLYWYRQTLGQGPEFLTYFQNEAQLEKSRLLSDRFSAERPKGSFSTLEIQRTEQGDSAMYLCASSRRTGGSGNTIYFGEGSWLTVV.

The chain combines TRBV5-1 with TRBJ1-5; D perhaps matches TRBD1 (5 bases). Germline V gene sequence: CDR1 SGHRS, CDR2 YFSETQ. V was trimmed by 4 bases and J by 0 bases, leaving 11 bases between them. CDR3 length equals 15 residues. The CDR3 bases are TGCGCCAGCAGCCCCACAGGAAATAGCAATCAGCCCCAGCATTTT. Encoded protein: CASSPTGNSNQPQHF.

The chain couples TRBV27 to TRBJ1-1; D ambiguous. Trimming cost V 2 bases and J 2 bases, with 6 bases left between them. CDR1 and CDR2 (germline): MNHEY, SMNVEV (reference sequence). CDR3 length equals 13 residues. CDR3 residues: CASSLKENTEAFF. Here the CDR3 DNA reads TGTGCCAGCAGTTTAAAGGAAAACACTGAAGCTTTCTTT.

In DNA, the CDR3 is TGTGCCAGCAGCTTAAATCGGGGGGAGACCCAGTACTTC. The encoded protein is CASSLNRGETQYF. V gene TRBV7-3 combines with J gene TRBJ2-5, with D maybe TRBD2 (6 bases). The CDR3 has 13 residues. Germline V gives CDR1 SGHTA, CDR2 FQGTGA. V was pared by 1 base and J by 5 bases, with 8 bases between.

The chain couples TRBV4-1 to TRBJ1-1; weak D call: TRBD1 (6 bases). Germline V lookup: CDR1 MGHRA, CDR2 YSYEKL. Trimming cost V 0 bases and J 0 bases, with 14 bases left between them. The CDR3 is made up of 17 amino acids. The CDR3 DNA reads as TGCGCCAGCAGCCAAGAATGGACAGCAGGGGTGAACACTGAAGCTTTCTTT. Its translation: CASSQEWTAGVNTEAFF.

The V gene is TRBV30, the J gene TRBJ2-7; 7 positions match TRBD1. The CDR3 consists of 15 residues. CDR1 is GTSNPN, CDR2 SVGIG, per germline (reference sequence). V shed 5 bases and J 4 bases; nucleotides not matched to a gene: 14. The CDR3 bases are TGTGCCTGGTCCGAGGGGGCAGGGAATTTTTACGAGCAGTACTTC. This translates into CAWSEGAGNFYEQYF.